In this sample, the clone carrying this T cell receptor (beta chain) turned up a few times. Its target is unknown. Amplification of TCR beta CDR3 regions was performed using RNA transcripts as template. The HTBI primer set was used in a first-round RT-PCR of the TCR CDR3. Using its own MiXCR run on the multiplex PCR reads, TCRdb lists one record per CDR3 protein. Of more than 450,000 distinct CDR3 sequences in the sample, 13% to 15% are singletons; the top ten hold approximately 15%. Germline lookup yields CDR1 SGHAT and CDR2 FQNNGV. This CDR3 is 18 amino acids long. Trimming took 4 bases from V and 1 from J; bases not matched to a gene: 12. The record originates from a study of T cells in Graves' hyperthyroidism and ophthalmopathy. General observations from the study: Ophthalmopathy was distinguished from stable hyperthyroidism by 13 V-J signatures.

V and J are TRBV11-2 and TRBJ1-4, with TRBD1 matching 7 bases. This receptor was obtained from a woman in her thirties or forties with Graves' hyperthyroidism. The sample consisted of blood. The CDR3 DNA reads TGTGCCAGCAGCTCTCGGGGGATACACAGGGGAACTAATGAAAAACTGTTTTTT. It translates to CASSSRGIHRGTNEKLFF.